This T cell receptor beta chain was sequenced in a study of vaccination and CD4 T cells after COVID-19. This clonotype has a handful of counts. Its antigen is as yet unknown. The sample's treatment: approximately 10-day PBMC culture with coronavirus spike peptide pools or control peptides (ViraFEST assay). Sequencing of DNA taken from cultured CD4+ T cells relied on the Oncomine TCR Beta short-read assay. TCRdb re-called the PCR reads through MiXCR, storing one row per CDR3 protein. This sample has about 4,100 distinct CDR3 sequences, with less than 25% found just once. The CDR3 totals 12 residues. V was shortened by 7 bases and J by 7 bases, with 14 bases between the two germline ends. Germline assignment: CDR1 DFQATT and CDR2 SNEGSKA (reference sequence).

This sequence originates from a human donor who had recovered from COVID-19. The specimen was CD4+ T cells from blood, cultured in vitro. The chain carries TRBV20-1 and TRBJ2-1, with TRBD2 as a possible D gene (6 bases). The CDR3 reads CSGKPGGNEQFF. The CDR3 nucleotides are TGCAGTGGGAAACCCGGGGGAAATGAGCAGTTCTTC.